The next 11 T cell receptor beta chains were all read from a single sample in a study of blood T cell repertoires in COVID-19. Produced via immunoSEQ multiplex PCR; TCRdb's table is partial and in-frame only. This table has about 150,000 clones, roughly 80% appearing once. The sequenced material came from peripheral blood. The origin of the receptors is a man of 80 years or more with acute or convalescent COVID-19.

The CDR3 DNA follows: TGTGCCAGCAGTAAACGACAGGGCTTTAGGAATGAGCAGTTCTTC. Amino acids: CASSKRQGFRNEQFF. The genes are TRBV6-2 or TRBV6-3 and TRBJ2-1, with 7 nucleotides matching TRBD1. This CDR3 is 15 amino acids long. The V gene end was trimmed by 5 bases and the J gene end by 7 bases; junction bases not matched to a gene: 11. In germline, CDR1 is MNHEY, CDR2 SVGEGT.

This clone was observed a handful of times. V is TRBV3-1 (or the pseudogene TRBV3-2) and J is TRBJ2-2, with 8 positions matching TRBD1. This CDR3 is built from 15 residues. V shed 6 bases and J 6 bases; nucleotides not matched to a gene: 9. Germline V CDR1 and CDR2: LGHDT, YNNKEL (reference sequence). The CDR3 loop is CASRRSAGGPGELFF. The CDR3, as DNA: TGTGCCAGCAGGCGCTCCGCAGGGGGCCCCGGGGAGCTGTTTTTT.

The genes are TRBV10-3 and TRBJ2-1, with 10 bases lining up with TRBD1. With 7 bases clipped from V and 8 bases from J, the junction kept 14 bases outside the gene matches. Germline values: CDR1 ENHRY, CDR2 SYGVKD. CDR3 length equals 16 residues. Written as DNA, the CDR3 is TGTGCCATCACCTCCCATGTGGGACAGGGGTCGGATGAGCAGTTCTTC. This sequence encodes CAITSHVGQGSDEQFF.

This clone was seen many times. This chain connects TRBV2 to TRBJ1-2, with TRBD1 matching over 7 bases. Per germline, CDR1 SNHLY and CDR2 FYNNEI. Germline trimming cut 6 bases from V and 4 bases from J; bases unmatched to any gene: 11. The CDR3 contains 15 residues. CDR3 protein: CASSSTSTGLYGYTF. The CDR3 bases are TGTGCCAGCAGCTCTACCTCGACAGGGCTCTATGGCTACACCTTC.

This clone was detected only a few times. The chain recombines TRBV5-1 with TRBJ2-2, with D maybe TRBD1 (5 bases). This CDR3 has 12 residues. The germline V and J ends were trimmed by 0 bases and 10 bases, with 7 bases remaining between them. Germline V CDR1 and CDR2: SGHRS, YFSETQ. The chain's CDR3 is CASSLAGLELFF. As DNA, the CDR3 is TGCGCCAGCAGCTTGGCAGGGCTGGAGCTGTTTTTT.

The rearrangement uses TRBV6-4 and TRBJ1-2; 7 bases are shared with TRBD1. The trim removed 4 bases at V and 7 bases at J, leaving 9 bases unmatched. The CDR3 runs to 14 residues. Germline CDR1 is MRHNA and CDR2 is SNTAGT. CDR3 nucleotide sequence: TGTGCCAGCAGTGTTAACAGGGGATCGGGTGGCTACACCTTC. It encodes CASSVNRGSGGYTF.

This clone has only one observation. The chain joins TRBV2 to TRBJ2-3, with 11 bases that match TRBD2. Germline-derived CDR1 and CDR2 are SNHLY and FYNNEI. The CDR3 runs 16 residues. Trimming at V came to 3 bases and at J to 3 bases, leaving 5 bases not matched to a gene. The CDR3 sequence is CASSDASGGLTDTQYF. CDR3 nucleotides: TGTGCCAGCAGTGATGCTAGCGGGGGGCTGACAGATACGCAGTATTTT.

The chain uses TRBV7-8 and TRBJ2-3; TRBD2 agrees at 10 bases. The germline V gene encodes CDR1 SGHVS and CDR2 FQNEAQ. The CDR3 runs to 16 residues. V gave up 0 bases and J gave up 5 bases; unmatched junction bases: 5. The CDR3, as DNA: TGTGCCAGCAGCTTAGCCAGCGGGGGGGCTTTAGATACGCAGTATTTT. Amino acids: CASSLASGGALDTQYF.

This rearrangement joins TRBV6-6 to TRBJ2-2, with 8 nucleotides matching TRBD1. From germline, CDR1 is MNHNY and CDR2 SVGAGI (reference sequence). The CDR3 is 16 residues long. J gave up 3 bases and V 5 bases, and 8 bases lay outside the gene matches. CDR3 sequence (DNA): TGTGCCAGCAGTCCAGGCAGGGGGCGGGACACCGGGGAGCTGTTTTTT. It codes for CASSPGRGRDTGELFF.

The CDR3 sequence: CASTEGLNEKLFF. CDR3 DNA sequence: TGTGCCAGTACGGAGGGGTTAAATGAAAAACTGTTTTTT. This chain connects TRBV19 to TRBJ1-4; D might be TRBD1 (5 bases). Germline CDR1 and CDR2: LNHDA and SQIVND (reference sequence). Trimming took 7 bases from V and 5 from J, leaving 11 bases between them. The CDR3 runs 13 residues.

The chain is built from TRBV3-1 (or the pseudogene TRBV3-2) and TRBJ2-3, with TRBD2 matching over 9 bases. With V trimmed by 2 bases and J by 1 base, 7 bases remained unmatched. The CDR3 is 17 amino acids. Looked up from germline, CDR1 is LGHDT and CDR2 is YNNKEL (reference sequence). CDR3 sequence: CASSQLGSGGRTDTQYF. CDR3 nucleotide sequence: TGTGCCAGCAGCCAACTGGGTAGCGGGGGCCGCACAGATACGCAGTATTTT.